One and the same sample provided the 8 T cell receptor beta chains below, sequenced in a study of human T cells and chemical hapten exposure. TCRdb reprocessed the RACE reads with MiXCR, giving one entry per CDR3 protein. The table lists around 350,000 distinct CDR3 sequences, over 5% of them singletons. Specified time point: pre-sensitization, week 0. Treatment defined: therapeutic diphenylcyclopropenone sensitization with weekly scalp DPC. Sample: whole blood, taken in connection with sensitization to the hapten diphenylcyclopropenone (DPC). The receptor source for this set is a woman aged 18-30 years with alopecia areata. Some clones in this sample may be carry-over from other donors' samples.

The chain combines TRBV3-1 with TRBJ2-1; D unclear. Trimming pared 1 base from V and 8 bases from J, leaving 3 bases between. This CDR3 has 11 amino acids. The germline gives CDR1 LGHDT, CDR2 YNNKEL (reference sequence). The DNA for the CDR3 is TGTGCCAGCAGCCAAGTTTATGAGCAGTTCTTC. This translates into CASSQVYEQFF.

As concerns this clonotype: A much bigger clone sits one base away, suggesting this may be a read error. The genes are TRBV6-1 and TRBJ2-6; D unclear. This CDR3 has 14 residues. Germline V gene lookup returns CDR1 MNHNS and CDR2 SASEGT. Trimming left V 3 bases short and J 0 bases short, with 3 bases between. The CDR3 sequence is CASSELSGANVLTF. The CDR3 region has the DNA TGTGCCAGCAGTGAGCTCTCTGGGGCCAACGTCCTGACTTTC.

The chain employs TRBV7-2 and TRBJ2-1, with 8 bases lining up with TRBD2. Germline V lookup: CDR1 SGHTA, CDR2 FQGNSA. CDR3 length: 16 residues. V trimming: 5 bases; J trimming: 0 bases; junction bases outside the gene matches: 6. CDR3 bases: TGTGCCAGCAGCCCAACCGGGACTAGCTCCTACAATGAGCAGTTCTTC. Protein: CASSPTGTSSYNEQFF.

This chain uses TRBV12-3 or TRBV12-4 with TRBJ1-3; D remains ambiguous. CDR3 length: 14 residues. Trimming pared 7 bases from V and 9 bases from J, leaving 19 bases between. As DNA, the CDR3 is TGTGCCAGCACCCTTACCGAGACCCCCGCCACCATATATTTT. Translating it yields CASTLTETPATIYF.

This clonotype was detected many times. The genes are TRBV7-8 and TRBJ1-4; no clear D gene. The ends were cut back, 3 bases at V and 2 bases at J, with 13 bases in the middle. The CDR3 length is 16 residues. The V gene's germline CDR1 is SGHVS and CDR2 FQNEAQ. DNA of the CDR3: TGTGCCAGCAGCTTTGTCAGGCAGGCGACTAATGAAAAACTGTTTTTT. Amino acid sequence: CASSFVRQATNEKLFF.

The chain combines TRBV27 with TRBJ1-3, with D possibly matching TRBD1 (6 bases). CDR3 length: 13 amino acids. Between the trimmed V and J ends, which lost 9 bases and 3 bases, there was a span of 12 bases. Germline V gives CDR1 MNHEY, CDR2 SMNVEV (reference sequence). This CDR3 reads CASRQANGNTIYF. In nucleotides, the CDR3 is TGTGCCAGTAGACAGGCAAATGGAAACACCATATATTTT.

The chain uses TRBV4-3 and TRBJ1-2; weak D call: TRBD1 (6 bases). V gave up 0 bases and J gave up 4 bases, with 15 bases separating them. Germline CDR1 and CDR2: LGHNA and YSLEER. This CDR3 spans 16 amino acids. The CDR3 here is CASSQDRVGGTYGYTF. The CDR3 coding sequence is TGCGCCAGCAGCCAAGATAGAGTAGGGGGTACCTATGGCTACACCTTC.

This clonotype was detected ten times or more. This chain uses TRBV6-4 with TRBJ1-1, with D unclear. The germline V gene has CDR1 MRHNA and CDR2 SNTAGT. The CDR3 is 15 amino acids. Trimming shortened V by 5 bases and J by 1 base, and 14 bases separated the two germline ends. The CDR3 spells CASSQPGRENTEAFF. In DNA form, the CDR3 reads TGTGCCAGCAGTCAGCCTGGACGGGAGAACACTGAAGCTTTCTTT.